The 9 T cell receptor beta chains below all came from one sample that was sequenced in a study of PD-L1 blockade in urothelial cancer (dated by TCRdb to about 2017). The sample's time point, from its label and the paper: pretreatment peripheral blood. Library generation was performed with the immunoSEQ multiplex PCR assay. TCRdb re-hosts the immuneACCESS table, in-frame sequences only. Its copies lack some clones; in the studies checked, an unresolved V gene accounts for under half of them, and the cause for the rest is not known. This sample comprises tens of thousands of clones, 84% of them detected only once. The ten top clones hold roughly 1.4% of the sample. The sequenced sample was PBMCs, obtained around atezolizumab (anti-PD-L1) treatment. The receptors shown here come from a man aged 50 or older with urothelial cancer.

The chain has TRBV9 and TRBJ2-7, with 9 nucleotides matching TRBD2. V trimming: 3 bases; J trimming: 7 bases; junction bases outside the gene matches: 5. The CDR3 has 13 residues. Germline CDR1 and CDR2: SGDLS and YYNGEE. DNA for the CDR3: TGTGCCAGCAGCGGGGGACTAGCACGGGAGCAGTACTTC. Its protein is CASSGGLAREQYF.

The gene calls are TRBV2 and TRBJ2-3; D is possibly TRBD1 (5 bases). V shed 2 bases and J shed 4 bases, with 13 bases lying between them. The CDR3 contains 15 residues. Germline assignment: CDR1 SNHLY and CDR2 FYNNEI. As DNA, the CDR3 is TGTGCCAGCAGTGAACAGGGTTTGGAGCCAGATACGCAGTATTTT. It translates to CASSEQGLEPDTQYF.

This chain uses TRBV5-6 with TRBJ2-2; tentative D call: TRBD1 (8 bases). V was shortened by 4 bases and J by 5 bases, with 18 bases between the two germline ends. The germline V gene has CDR1 SGHDT and CDR2 YYEEEE. This CDR3 is 16 amino acids long. CDR3 protein: CASSRGGTGVTGELFF. The DNA of the CDR3 is TGTGCCAGCAGCCGGGGAGGGACAGGTGTGACCGGGGAGCTGTTTTTT.

The V and J genes are TRBV4-2 and TRBJ1-3; 7 bases agree with TRBD1. This CDR3 comprises 18 residues. With 1 base clipped from V and 2 bases from J, the junction kept 11 bases outside the gene matches. Germline assignment: CDR1 LGHNA and CDR2 YNFKEQ. The CDR3 DNA is TGTGCCAGCAGCCAAGCGAAGGGGGCGAAAGCTCCTGGAAACACCATATATTTT. Protein sequence: CASSQAKGAKAPGNTIYF.

This chain links TRBV11-3 with TRBJ2-2, with 9 bases matching TRBD2. J lost 1 base, V lost 1 base, and 1 base had no gene match. Germline V lookup: CDR1 SGHNT, CDR2 YENEEA. The CDR3 totals 16 residues. The CDR3 here is CASSLVLAGNTGELFF. The CDR3 bases are TGTGCCAGCAGCTTAGTACTAGCGGGGAACACCGGGGAGCTGTTTTTT.

The rearrangement links TRBV27 to TRBJ2-7; possibly TRBD2 for D (5 bases). Germline V gene lookup returns CDR1 MNHEY and CDR2 SMNVEV (reference sequence). There are 12 residues in the CDR3. V was pared by 5 bases and J by 4 bases, with 9 bases between. CDR3 nucleotides: TGTGCCAGCAGTCCCCCGGGGTACGAGCAGTACTTC. Amino acid sequence: CASSPPGYEQYF.

The CDR3 reads CASSDSGGRYEQYF. The CDR3 bases are TGCGCCAGCAGTGATAGCGGGGGCCGTTACGAGCAGTACTTC. The rearrangement uses TRBV10-2 and TRBJ2-7, with TRBD2 identical over 9 bases. The V gene's germline CDR1 is WSHSY and CDR2 SAAADI. This CDR3 spans 14 amino acids. After removal of 3 bases from V and 4 bases from J, the junction contained 4 bases not matched to a gene.

There are a few counts of this clone. V usage is TRBV7-9 and J usage is TRBJ1-5, with TRBD1 identical over 7 bases. The CDR3 is 16 amino acids. Germline CDR1 and CDR2: SEHNR and FQNEAQ (reference sequence). The V gene end was trimmed by 1 base and the J gene end by 2 bases; junction bases not matched to a gene: 5. CDR3 protein: CASSLGGTGGNQPQHF. Here the CDR3 DNA reads TGTGCCAGCAGCTTAGGTGGAACAGGGGGCAATCAGCCCCAGCATTTT. Full variable domain (remainder filled in from reference TRBV7-9 and TRBJ1-5): DTGVSQNPRHKITKRGQNVTFRCDPISEHNRLYWYRQTLGQGPEFLTYFQNEAQLEKSRLLSDRFSAERPKGSFSTLEIQRTEQGDSAMYLCASSLGGTGGNQPQHFGDGTRLSIL.

V usage is TRBV6-1 and J usage is TRBJ2-1; 14 positions match TRBD2. V was clipped by 3 bases and J by 5 bases; unmatched bases: 3. Germline V gene sequence: CDR1 MNHNS, CDR2 SASEGT. The CDR3 sequence is 16 residues long. The CDR3 here is CASSDGLAGGDNEQFF. The CDR3 DNA sequence: TGTGCCAGCAGTGATGGACTAGCGGGGGGAGACAATGAGCAGTTCTTC.